What follows describes a single T cell receptor beta chain. The data belong to a study of human T cells and chemical hapten exposure. Whole-study context: The patch tests put 0.01% DPC on the skin of the upper back and were read 6 days later. Mainly, slight library volume differences in the pool made TCR yields vary.

Time point of the sample: pre-sensitization, week 0. Documented treatment: therapeutic diphenylcyclopropenone sensitization with weekly scalp DPC. The library tagged each cDNA molecule with unique molecular identifiers. TCRdb recomputed calls from the RACE reads with MiXCR, one row per CDR3 protein. The sample holds 150,000 to 200,000 distinct CDR3 sequences, nearly 30% seen once. Per germline, CDR1 MNHEY and CDR2 SVGAGI. The junction had 7 bases not matched to a gene; V was cut back by 2 bases and J by 6 bases. CDR3 length: 15 residues. This clonotype originated in a woman in her twenties or thirties with alopecia areata. Some clones in this sample may be carry-over from other donors' samples. The V call is TRBV6-5, the J call TRBJ2-7; TRBD1 agrees at 10 bases. The sample in question was whole blood, obtained in connection with sensitization to the hapten diphenylcyclopropenone (DPC). CDR3 loop: CASSYRRTGGSEQYF. CDR3 DNA sequence: TGTGCCAGCAGTTACAGGCGGACAGGGGGATCCGAGCAGTACTTC.